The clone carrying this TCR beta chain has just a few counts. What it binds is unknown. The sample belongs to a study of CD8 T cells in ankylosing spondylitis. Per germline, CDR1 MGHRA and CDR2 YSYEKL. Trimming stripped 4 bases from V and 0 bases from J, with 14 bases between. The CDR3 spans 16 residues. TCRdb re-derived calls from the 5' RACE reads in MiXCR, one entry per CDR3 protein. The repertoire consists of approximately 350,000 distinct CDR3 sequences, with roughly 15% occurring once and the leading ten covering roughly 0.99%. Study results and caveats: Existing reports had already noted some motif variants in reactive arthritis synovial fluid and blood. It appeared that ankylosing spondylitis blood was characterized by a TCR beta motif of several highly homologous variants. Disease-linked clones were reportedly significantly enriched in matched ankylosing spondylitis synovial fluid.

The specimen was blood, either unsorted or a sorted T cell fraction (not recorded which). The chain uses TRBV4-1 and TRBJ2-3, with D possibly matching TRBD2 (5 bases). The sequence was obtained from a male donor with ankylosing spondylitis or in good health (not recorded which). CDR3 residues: CASSPSPGSSTDTQYF. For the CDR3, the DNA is TGCGCCAGCAGCCCCTCACCGGGGTCCAGCACAGATACGCAGTATTTT.